Described below is a single T cell receptor (beta chain) sequence and its context. The data originate from a study of shared T cell receptors in the human thymus. The table came from immunoSEQ multiplex PCR; TCRdb's copy has only in-frame clones and leaves some out. The table records around 730,000 clones, 80% to 90% of them present only once. Germline values: CDR1 MDHEN, CDR2 SYDVKM. The V segment lost 2 bases and the J segment 1 base; nucleotides outside the gene matches: 3. The CDR3 totals 15 residues. These same data were also listed under a study on human thymus T cells.

The TCR comes from a girl less than two years old with a congenital heart defect. The chain uses TRBV28 and TRBJ2-3; 7 bases fit TRBD2. The sequencing input was thymocytes. CDR3 loop: CASSLRLAGTDTQYF. As DNA, the CDR3 is TGTGCCAGCAGTTTAAGGCTAGCGGGCACAGATACGCAGTATTTT.